This passage covers 10 T cell receptor beta chains from one sample sequenced in a study of siplizumab effects on memory and regulatory T cells. Produced via immunoSEQ multiplex PCR; TCRdb's table is partial and in-frame only. The data show some 75,000 clones, roughly 93% seen once. The sequenced material came from CD8+ T cells sorted from blood. These receptors originate from a human donor in good health.

V is TRBV7-6 and J is TRBJ2-7; TRBD1 matches 10 bases. CDR1 is SGHVS and CDR2 is FNYEAQ in the germline V gene. Trimming took 1 base from V and 4 from J; bases not matched to a gene: 7. CDR3 size: 16 residues. The CDR3 DNA sequence: TGTGCCAGCAGCTTAGGCCCCGACAGGGGGCGGTACGAGCAGTACTTC. Translating gives CASSLGPDRGRYEQYF. The full variable domain, rest sourced from reference TRBV7-6 and TRBJ2-7, is GAGVSQSPRYKVTKRGQDVALRCDPISGHVSLYWYRQALGQGPEFLTYFNYEAQQDKSGLPNDRFSAERPEGSISTLTIQRTEQRDSAMYRCASSLGPDRGRYEQYFGPGTRLTVT.

The chain recombines TRBV5-6 with TRBJ1-1, with a tentative D call TRBD1 (6 bases). Germline V gene lookup returns CDR1 SGHDT and CDR2 YYEEEE. The V end was cut by 4 bases, the J end by 1 base, with 8 bases between. The length of the CDR3 is 13 residues. CDR3 DNA: TGTGCCAGCAGCCAGACAGGGAACACTGAAGCTTTCTTT. It is translated as CASSQTGNTEAFF. The whole variable domain, filled in from reference TRBV5-6 and TRBJ1-1, reads DAGVTQSPTHLIKTRGQQVTLRCSPKSGHDTVSWYQQALGQGPQFIFQYYEEEERQRGNFPDRFSGHQFPNYSSELNVNALLLGDSALYLCASSQTGNTEAFFGQGTRLTVV.

The chain links TRBV19 to TRBJ2-5; D possibly corresponds to TRBD2 (5 bases). Germline assignment: CDR1 LNHDA and CDR2 SQIVND (reference sequence). With 5 bases removed from V and 5 bases from J, the gap between germline ends came to 9 bases. The CDR3 length is 12 residues. The CDR3 DNA follows: TGTGCCAGTAGTCTTGGGGAGGAGACCCAGTACTTC. This sequence encodes CASSLGEETQYF.

This clone was seen a single time. This sequence joins TRBV11-2 and TRBJ2-3; no definite D call. Germline CDR1 reads SGHAT; CDR2 reads FQNNGV. The CDR3 is made up of 16 amino acids. V was shortened by 4 bases and J by 0 bases, with 14 bases between the two germline ends. The CDR3 here is CASSSGFTASTDTQYF. DNA for the CDR3: TGTGCCAGCAGCTCGGGCTTCACCGCAAGCACAGATACGCAGTATTTT.

As for this clone: An end of the junction differs from the germline gene, which may be a read error. The gene calls are TRBV29-1 and TRBJ1-2; D may be TRBD1 (5 bases). Looked up from germline, CDR1 is SQVTM and CDR2 is ANQGSEA. CDR3 length: 13 residues. CDR3 sequence reads: CSVEGGDYYGYTF. CDR3 nucleotide sequence: TGCAGCGTCGAAGGAGGGGACTACTATGGCTACACCTTC.

The J gene is TRBJ2-5, the V gene TRBV11-1; D is unresolved. CDR3 length: 12 residues. In germline, CDR1 is SGHAT, CDR2 FQDESV (reference sequence). V gave up 5 bases and J gave up 5 bases, with 9 bases separating them. CDR3 DNA: TGTGCCAGCAGCCTGGACCGGGAGACCCAGTACTTC. Its protein product is CASSLDRETQYF.

The rearrangement links TRBV4-1 to TRBJ2-5, with 10 bases identical to TRBD1. Germline CDR1 and CDR2: MGHRA and YSYEKL. This CDR3 is 15 amino acids long. The V gene end was trimmed by 3 bases and the J gene end by 7 bases; junction bases not matched to a gene: 8. The chain's CDR3 is CASSQAPGQGLTQYF. The CDR3 coding sequence is TGCGCCAGCAGCCAGGCTCCGGGACAGGGGTTGACCCAGTACTTC.

The chain carries TRBV7-6 and TRBJ1-3, with 8 bases aligning to TRBD1. V dropped 5 bases and J dropped 2; count of bases not matched to a gene: 2. The germline gives CDR1 SGHVS, CDR2 FNYEAQ. The length of the CDR3 is 14 residues. The CDR3 DNA is TGTGCCAGCAGCGAACAGGGGGCTGGAAACACCATATATTTT. Amino acid sequence: CASSEQGAGNTIYF.

The chain is built from TRBV13 and TRBJ2-7; D might be TRBD1 (6 bases). The CDR3 has 13 residues. Trimming cost V 5 bases and J 2 bases, with 10 bases left between them. In germline, CDR1 is PRHDT, CDR2 FYEKMQ (reference sequence). The CDR3 nucleotides are TGTGCCAGCAGCCCGGGACAAACCTACGAGCAGTACTTC. It translates to CASSPGQTYEQYF.

The rearrangement uses TRBV7-9 and TRBJ1-1, with D hard to call. CDR1 and CDR2 from the germline V gene are SEHNR and FQNEAQ (reference sequence). The CDR3 is 15 amino acids. The V and J ends lost 5 bases and 1 base respectively, with 14 bases between them. CDR3 sequence: CASSPRGPENTEAFF. CDR3 nucleotides: TGTGCCAGCAGCCCCCGAGGACCTGAGAACACTGAAGCTTTCTTT.